This entry describes one T cell receptor beta chain. The record originates from a study of cytomegalovirus exposure and HLA in healthy donors. The data were produced by immunoSEQ multiplex PCR, yet TCRdb's version contains in-frame clones alone and is incomplete. The table records about 100,000 clones, less than 95% of them present only once. The V gene end was trimmed by 1 base and the J gene end by 0 bases; junction bases not matched to a gene: 6. This CDR3 contains 17 residues. Looked up from germline, CDR1 is SGDLS and CDR2 is YYNGEE. This TCR came from a woman aged 18-29 years in good health and CMV-seronegative. Material for sequencing was PBMCs. The J gene is TRBJ2-1, the V gene TRBV9, with 8 bases lining up with TRBD2. The CDR3 nucleotides read TGTGCCAGCAGCGTAACACGGGGGGGAAGCTCCTACAATGAGCAGTTCTTC. It encodes CASSVTRGGSSYNEQFF.